This entry features one T cell receptor beta chain sequence. This sample was taken from a study of blood T cell repertoires in COVID-19. There are 18 residues in the CDR3. V gave up 4 bases and J gave up 2 bases; unmatched junction bases: 13. The germline gives CDR1 LNHDA, CDR2 SQIVND (reference sequence). Using immunoSEQ multiplex PCR, the repertoire was profiled, and TCRdb retains in-frame clones only, with some absent. The sample has around 89,000 clones; 80% to 90% are singletons. Material: peripheral blood. The receptor comes from a man in his forties or fifties with acute or convalescent COVID-19. This chain joins TRBV19 and TRBJ2-2; TRBD1 aligns across 7 bases. The CDR3 here is CASSTLAKTGRNTGELFF. The CDR3 DNA follows: TGTGCCAGTAGTACCCTAGCCAAGACAGGGAGAAACACCGGGGAGCTGTTTTTT.